This T cell receptor (beta chain) appears in the sequencing data of a study of T cell repertoires in cytomegalovirus infection. Study overall: Selection of CMV epitopes for the study included recently identified HLA-C-restricted and well-studied HLA-B-restricted ones. Through public TCR beta signatures, both CMV infection and matching HLA type were indicated.

The study, taken as a whole, reports: CMV carriers having the relevant HLA were flagged by cumulative public TCR beta family frequency. The ex vivo response showed dominance by HLA-C-restricted CMV-specific TCR beta clonotypes.

From the reads, TCRdb called clonotypes with MiXCR, one entry per CDR3 protein. The sample includes about 280,000 distinct CDR3 sequences, approximately 22% of them seen just once. A word on this clonotype: Its antigen remains unidentified. This sequence may be a read error, since a much larger clone differs from it by one base.

This sequence originates from a human donor in good health (CMV status not recorded). Some clones in this sample may be carry-over from other donors' samples. The specimen comprised cultured PBMCs, sampled from culture after CMV antigen stimulation.

This CDR3 is CAGSLGSPRYEQYF. As DNA, the CDR3 is TGTGCCGGCAGCTTAGGGTCGCCGCGCTACGAGCAGTACTTC. V and J are TRBV7-2 and TRBJ2-7; D ambiguous. CDR3 size: 14 residues. Germline V gene data show CDR1 as SGHTA and CDR2 as FQGNSA.